The source of this T cell receptor beta chain is a study of cytomegalovirus exposure and HLA in healthy donors. Study information: Earlier, about 180 million T cells were analyzed, and 90 million to 120 million unique TCR beta sequences were found among them. Findings and limits, study-wide: The authors excluded some V segments, including TRBV6-2 and TRBV6-3, as indistinguishable. Presence/absence analyses rested on an assumption that sequencing depth was roughly uniform across donors. The Asian-associated ancestry cluster reportedly had fewer N-insertions than the 666-donor mean in a later analysis.

In the case of this clone: Its specificity is not known.

V was shortened by 4 bases and J by 3 bases, with 23 bases between the two germline ends. CDR1 and CDR2 from the germline V gene are SGHDT and YYEEEE. The CDR3 is 18 residues long. Use of 60 Vbeta and 13 Jbeta primers characterized the PCR. Profiled with immunoSEQ multiplex PCR; TCRdb holds only in-frame clones, not every one. The sample has roughly 160,000 clones, 80% to 85% seen once; the top ten hold about 2.5%. The sequencing input was PBMCs. The V call is TRBV5-6, the J call TRBJ1-5, with D tentatively TRBD1 (6 bases). This sequence originates from a male donor in good health and CMV-seronegative. The CDR3 protein is CASSGSDRFPFDNQPQHF. CDR3 bases: TGTGCCAGCAGCGGTTCAGACAGGTTCCCCTTCGACAATCAGCCCCAGCATTTT.